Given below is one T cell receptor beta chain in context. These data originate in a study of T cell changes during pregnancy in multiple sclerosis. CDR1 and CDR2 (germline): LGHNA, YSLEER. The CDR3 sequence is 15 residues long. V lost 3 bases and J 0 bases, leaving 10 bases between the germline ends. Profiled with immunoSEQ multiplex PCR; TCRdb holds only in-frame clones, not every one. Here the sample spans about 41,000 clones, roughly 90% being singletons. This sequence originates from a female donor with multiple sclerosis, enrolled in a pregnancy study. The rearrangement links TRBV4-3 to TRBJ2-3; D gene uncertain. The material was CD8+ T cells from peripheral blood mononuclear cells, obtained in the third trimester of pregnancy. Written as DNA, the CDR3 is TGCGCCAGCAGCCAGGCATCAGGAAGCACAGATACGCAGTATTTT. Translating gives CASSQASGSTDTQYF.